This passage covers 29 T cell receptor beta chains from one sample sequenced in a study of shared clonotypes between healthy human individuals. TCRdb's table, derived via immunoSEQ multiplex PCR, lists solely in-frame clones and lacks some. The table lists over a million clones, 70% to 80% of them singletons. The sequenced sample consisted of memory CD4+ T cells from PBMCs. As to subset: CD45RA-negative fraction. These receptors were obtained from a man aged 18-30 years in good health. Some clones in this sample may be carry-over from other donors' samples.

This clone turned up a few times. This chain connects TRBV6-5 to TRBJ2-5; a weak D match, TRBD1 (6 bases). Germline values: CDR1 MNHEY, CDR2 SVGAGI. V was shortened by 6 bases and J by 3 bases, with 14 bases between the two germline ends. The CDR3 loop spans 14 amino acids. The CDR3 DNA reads TGTGCCAGCAGCTATAATACAGGGAAAGAGACCCAGTACTTC. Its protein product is CASSYNTGKETQYF.

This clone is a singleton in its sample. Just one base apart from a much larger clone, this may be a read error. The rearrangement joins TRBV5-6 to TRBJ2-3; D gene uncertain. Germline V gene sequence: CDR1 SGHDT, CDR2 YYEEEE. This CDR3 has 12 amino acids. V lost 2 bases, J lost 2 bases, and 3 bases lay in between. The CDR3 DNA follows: TGTGCCAGCAGCTTTTACACAGATACGCAGTATTTT. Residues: CASSFYTDTQYF.

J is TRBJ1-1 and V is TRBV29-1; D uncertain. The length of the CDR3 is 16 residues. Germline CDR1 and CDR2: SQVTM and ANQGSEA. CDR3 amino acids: CSSTRASPPPGTEAFF. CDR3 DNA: TGCAGTTCGACCCGGGCCTCACCGCCGCCGGGCACTGAAGCTTTCTTT.

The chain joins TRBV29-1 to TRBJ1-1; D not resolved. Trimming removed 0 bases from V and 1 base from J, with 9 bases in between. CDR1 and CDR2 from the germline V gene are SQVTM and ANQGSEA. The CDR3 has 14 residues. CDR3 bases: TGCAGCGTTGAAGATCATCCGGGGAACACTGAAGCTTTCTTT. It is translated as CSVEDHPGNTEAFF.

The CDR3 protein is CASSSTGQGAVEAFF. The CDR3 DNA reads as TGTGCCAGCAGTTCTACGGGACAGGGGGCGGTTGAAGCTTTCTTT. V gene TRBV6-6 combines with J gene TRBJ1-1; 12 positions agree with TRBD1. Germline V gene lookup returns CDR1 MNHNY and CDR2 SVGAGI (reference sequence). The ends lost 4 bases at V and 7 bases at J; junction bases unmatched: 7. This CDR3 has 15 residues.

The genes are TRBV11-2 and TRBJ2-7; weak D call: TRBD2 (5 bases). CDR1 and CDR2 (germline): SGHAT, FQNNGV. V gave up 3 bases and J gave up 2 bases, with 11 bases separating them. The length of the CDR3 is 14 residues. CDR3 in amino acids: CASSFRGRAYEQYF. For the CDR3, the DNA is TGTGCCAGCAGCTTTCGTGGGAGAGCCTACGAGCAGTACTTC. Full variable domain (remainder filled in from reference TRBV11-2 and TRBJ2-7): EAGVAQSPRYKIIEKRQSVAFWCNPISGHATLYWYQQILGQGPKLLIQFQNNGVVDDSQLPKDRFSAERLKGVDSTLKIQPAKLEDSAVYLCASSFRGRAYEQYFGPGTRLTVT.

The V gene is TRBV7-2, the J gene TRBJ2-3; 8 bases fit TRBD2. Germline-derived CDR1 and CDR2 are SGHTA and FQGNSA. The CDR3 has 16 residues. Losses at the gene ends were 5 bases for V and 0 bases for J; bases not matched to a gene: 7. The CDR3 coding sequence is TGTGCCAGCAGCCCCCTTAGCGGGATAAGCACAGATACGCAGTATTTT. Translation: CASSPLSGISTDTQYF.

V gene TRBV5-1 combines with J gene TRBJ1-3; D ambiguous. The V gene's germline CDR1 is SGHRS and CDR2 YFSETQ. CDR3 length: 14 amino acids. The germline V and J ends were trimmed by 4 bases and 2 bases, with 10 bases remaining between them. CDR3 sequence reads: CASSGSGPGNTIYF. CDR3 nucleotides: TGCGCCAGCAGCGGGTCCGGGCCTGGAAACACCATATATTTT.

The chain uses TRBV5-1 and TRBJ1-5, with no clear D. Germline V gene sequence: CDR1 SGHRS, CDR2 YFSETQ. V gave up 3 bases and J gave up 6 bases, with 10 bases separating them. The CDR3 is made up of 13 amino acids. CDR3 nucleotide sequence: TGCGCCAGCAGCTACGCCCCGGGTCAGCCCCAGCATTTT. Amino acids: CASSYAPGQPQHF.

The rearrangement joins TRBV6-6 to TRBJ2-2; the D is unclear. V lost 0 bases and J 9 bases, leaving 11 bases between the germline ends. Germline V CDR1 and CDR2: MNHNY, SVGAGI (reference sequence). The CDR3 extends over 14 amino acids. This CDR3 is CASSYSSAGWELFF. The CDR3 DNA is TGTGCCAGCAGTTACTCGAGTGCCGGATGGGAGCTGTTTTTT.

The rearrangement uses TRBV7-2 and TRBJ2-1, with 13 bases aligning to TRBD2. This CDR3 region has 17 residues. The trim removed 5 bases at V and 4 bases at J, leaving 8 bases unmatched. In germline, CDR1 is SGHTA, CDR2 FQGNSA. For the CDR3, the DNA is TGTGCCAGCAGCCAGGGACTAGCGGGACCGAGATACAATGAGCAGTTCTTC. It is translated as CASSQGLAGPRYNEQFF. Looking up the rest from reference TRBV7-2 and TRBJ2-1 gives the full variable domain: GAGVSQSPSNKVTEKGKDVELRCDPISGHTALYWYRQSLGQGLEFLIYFQGNSAPDKSGLPSDRFSAERTGGSVSTLTIQRTQQEDSAVYLCASSQGLAGPRYNEQFFGPGTRLTVL.

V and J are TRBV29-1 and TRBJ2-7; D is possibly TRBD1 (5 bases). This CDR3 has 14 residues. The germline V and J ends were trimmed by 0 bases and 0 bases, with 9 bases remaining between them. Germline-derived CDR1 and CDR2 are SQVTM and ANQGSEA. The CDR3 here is CSVEERQSSYEQYF. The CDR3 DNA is TGCAGCGTTGAAGAACGACAGAGCTCCTACGAGCAGTACTTC.

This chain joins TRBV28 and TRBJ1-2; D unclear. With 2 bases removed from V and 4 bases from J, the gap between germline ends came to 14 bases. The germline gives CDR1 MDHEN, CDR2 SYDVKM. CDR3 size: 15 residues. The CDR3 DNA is TGTGCCAGCAGTTTAGGTCAGTCAGGCGGCTATGGCTACACCTTC. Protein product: CASSLGQSGGYGYTF.

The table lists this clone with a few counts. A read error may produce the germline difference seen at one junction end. The CDR3 region is CASSLAGVSYTEQFF. The CDR3 DNA reads as TGTGCCAGCAGCCTAGCGGGAGTATCGTACACTGAGCAGTTCTTC. This sequence joins TRBV9 and TRBJ2-1; 10 positions agree with TRBD2. Per germline, CDR1 SGDLS and CDR2 YYNGEE. The CDR3 has 15 residues.

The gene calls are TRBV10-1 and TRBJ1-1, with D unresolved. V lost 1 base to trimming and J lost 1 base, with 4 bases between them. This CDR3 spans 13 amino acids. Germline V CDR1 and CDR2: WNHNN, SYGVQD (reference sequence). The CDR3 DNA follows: TGCGCCAGCAGTGAGTATGCGAACACTGAAGCTTTCTTT. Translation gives CASSEYANTEAFF.

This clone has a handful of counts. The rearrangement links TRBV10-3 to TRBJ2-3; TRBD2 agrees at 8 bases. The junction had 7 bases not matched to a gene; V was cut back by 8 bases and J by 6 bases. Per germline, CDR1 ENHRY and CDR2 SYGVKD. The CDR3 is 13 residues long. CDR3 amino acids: CAIRGLVVDTQYF. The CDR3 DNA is TGTGCCATCCGGGGACTAGTTGTCGATACGCAGTATTTT.

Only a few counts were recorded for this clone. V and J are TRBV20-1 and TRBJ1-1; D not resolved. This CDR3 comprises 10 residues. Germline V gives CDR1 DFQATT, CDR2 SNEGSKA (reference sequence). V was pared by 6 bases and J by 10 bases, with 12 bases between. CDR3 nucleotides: TGCAGTGCCAGGACCGTTGGAGCTTTCTTT. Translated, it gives CSARTVGAFF.

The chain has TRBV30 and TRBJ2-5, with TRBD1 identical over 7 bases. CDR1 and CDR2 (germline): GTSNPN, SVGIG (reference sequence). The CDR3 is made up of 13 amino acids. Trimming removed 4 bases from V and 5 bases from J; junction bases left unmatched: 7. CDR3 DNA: TGTGCCTGGACCGTCATGACAGGGGAGACCCAGTACTTC. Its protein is CAWTVMTGETQYF.

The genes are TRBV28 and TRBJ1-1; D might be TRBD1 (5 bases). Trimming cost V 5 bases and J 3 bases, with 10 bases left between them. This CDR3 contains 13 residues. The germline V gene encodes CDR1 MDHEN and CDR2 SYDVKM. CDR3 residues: CASSMAGDTEAFF. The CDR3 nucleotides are TGTGCCAGCAGTATGGCGGGGGACACTGAAGCTTTCTTT. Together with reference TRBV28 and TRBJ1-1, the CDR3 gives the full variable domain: DVKVTQSSRYLVKRTGEKVFLECVQDMDHENMFWYRQDPGLGLRLIYFSYDVKMKEKGDIPEGYSVSREKKERFSLILESASTNQTSMYLCASSMAGDTEAFFGQGTRLTVV.

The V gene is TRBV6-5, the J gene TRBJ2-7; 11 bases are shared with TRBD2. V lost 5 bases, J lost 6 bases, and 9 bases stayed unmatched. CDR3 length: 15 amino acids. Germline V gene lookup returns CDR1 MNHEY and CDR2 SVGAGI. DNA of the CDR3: TGTGCCAGCAGTGCAACCGGGACTAGCGGAGGCGAGCAGTACTTC. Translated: CASSATGTSGGEQYF.

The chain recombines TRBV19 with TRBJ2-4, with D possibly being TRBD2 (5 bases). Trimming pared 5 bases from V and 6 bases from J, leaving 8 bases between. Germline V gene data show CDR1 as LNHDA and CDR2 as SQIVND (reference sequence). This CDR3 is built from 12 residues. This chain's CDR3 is CASSLRGNIQYF. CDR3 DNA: TGTGCCAGTAGTCTCCGGGGAAACATTCAGTACTTC.

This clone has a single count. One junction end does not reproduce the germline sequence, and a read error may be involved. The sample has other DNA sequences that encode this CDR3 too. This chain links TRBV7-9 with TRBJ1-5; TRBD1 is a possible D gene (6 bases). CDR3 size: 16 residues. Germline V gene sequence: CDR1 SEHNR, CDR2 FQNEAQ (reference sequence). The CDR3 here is CASSSTTPQGTGPQHF. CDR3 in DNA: TGCGCCAGCAGCTCAACAACCCCTCAGGGGACCGGGCCCCAGCATTTT.

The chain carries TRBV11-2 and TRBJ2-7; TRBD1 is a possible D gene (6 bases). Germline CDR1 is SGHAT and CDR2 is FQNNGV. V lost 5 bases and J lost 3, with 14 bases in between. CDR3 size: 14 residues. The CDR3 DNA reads TGTGCCAGCAGCAACACGGACAGAGACTACGAGCAGTACTTC. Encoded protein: CASSNTDRDYEQYF.

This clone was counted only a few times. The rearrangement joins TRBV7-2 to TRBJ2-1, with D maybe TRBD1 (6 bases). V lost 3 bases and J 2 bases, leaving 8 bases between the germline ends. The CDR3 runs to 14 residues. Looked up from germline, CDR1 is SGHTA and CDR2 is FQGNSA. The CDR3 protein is CASSFRTAYNEQFF. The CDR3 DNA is TGTGCCAGCAGCTTCCGGACAGCCTACAATGAGCAGTTCTTC.

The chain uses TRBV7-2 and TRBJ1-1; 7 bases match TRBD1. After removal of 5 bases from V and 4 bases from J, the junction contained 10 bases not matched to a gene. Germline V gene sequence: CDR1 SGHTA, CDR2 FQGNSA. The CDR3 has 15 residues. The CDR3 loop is CASSLRQGPGTEAFF. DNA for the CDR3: TGTGCCAGCAGCCTCAGACAGGGACCAGGCACTGAAGCTTTCTTT.

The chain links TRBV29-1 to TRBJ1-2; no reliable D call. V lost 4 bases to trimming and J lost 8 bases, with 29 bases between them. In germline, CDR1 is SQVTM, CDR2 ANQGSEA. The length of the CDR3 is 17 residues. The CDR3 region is CSVGKPRSEGETRGYTF. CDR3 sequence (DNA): TGCAGCGTTGGTAAACCTCGGTCGGAGGGAGAAACTAGGGGCTACACCTTC.

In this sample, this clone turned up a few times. CDR3 sequence: CASSRYNEQFF. The CDR3 DNA is TGTGCCAGCAGCCGATACAATGAGCAGTTCTTC. The chain couples TRBV14 to TRBJ2-1; no definite D call. CDR1 and CDR2 (germline): SGHDN, FVKESK. This CDR3 contains 11 residues. The germline V and J ends were trimmed by 4 bases and 4 bases, with 2 bases remaining between them.

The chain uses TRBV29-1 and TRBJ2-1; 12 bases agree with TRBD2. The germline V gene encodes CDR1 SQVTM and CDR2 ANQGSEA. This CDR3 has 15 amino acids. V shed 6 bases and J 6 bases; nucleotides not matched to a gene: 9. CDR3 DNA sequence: TGCAGCGTCTCAATTCTAGCGGGAGGGGGCAATGAGCAGTTCTTC. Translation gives CSVSILAGGGNEQFF.

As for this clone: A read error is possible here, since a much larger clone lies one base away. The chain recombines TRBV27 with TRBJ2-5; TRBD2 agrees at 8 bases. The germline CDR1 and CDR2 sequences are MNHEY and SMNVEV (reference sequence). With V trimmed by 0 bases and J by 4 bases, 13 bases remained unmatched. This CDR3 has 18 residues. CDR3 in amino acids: CASSLSLFAGGLVETQYF. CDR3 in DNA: TGTGCCAGCAGTTTATCGCTTTTTGCGGGAGGCCTGGTAGAGACCCAGTACTTC.